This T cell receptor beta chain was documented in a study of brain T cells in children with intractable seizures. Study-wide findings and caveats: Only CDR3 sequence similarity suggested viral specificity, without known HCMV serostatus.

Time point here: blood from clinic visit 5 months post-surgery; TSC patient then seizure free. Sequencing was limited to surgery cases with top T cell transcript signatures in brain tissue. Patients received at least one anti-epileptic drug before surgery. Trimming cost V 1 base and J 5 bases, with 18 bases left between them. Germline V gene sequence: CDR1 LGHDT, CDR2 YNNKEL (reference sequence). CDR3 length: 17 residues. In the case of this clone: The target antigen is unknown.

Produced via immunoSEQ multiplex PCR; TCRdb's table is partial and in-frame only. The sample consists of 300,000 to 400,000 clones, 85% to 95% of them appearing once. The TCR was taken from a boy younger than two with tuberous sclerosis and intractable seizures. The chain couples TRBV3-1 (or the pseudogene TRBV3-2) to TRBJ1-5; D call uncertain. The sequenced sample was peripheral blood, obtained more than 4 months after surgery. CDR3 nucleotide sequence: TGTGCCAGCAGCCAAGGGAAAGGGTTGGTCAGCTATCAGCCCCAGCATTTT. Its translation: CASSQGKGLVSYQPQHF.